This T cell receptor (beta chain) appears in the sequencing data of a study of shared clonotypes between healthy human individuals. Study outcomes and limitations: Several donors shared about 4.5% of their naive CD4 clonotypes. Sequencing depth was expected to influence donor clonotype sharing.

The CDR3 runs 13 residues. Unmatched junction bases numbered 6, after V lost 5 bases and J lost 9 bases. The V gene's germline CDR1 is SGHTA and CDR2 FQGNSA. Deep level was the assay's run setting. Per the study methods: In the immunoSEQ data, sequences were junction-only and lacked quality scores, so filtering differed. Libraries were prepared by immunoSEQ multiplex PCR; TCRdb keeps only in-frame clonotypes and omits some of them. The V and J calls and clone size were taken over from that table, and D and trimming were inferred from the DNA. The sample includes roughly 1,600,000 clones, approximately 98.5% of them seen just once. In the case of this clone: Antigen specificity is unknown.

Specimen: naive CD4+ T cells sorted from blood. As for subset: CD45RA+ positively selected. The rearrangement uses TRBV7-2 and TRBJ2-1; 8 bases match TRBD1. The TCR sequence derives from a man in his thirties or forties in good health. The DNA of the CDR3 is TGTGCCAGCAGCGTTCAGGGGGCAGGTGAGCAGTTCTTC. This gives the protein CASSVQGAGEQFF.